Below, 10 T cell receptor beta chains from the same sample are listed, as sequenced in a study of metastatic and nonmetastatic thyroid tumors (dated by TCRdb to 2020 to 2022). Before undergoing thyroid surgery, none of the patients had been given any kind of treatment. Preparation of the library involved PCR. The reads were generated on an Illumina HiSeq 4000. TCRdb trimmed the raw reads at Q25, called clones with MiXCR and kept productive beta chains. Present in this sample are 40,000 to 45,000 clones, less than 3.5% of which were seen just once. The ten most abundant clones make up approximately 9.8% of the sample. Sequencing was carried out using blood. These receptor sequences come from a female donor with papillary thyroid cancer or a benign thyroid nodule (not recorded which). Some clones in this sample may be carry-over from other donors' samples.

In its sample, this clone was seen many times. The chain uses TRBV28 and TRBJ2-3; 12 bases align to TRBD2. After removal of 7 bases from V and 3 bases from J, the junction contained 8 bases not matched to a gene. CDR1 and CDR2 from the germline V gene are MDHEN and SYDVKM. The CDR3 runs 16 residues. The CDR3 bases are TGTGCCAGCACACCTCGGACTAGCGGGATTACAGATACGCAGTATTTT. Translated: CASTPRTSGITDTQYF.

This clone has only a few counts. The chain combines TRBV6-2 or TRBV6-3 with TRBJ2-5, with 8 bases aligning to TRBD1. CDR1 and CDR2 from the germline V gene are MNHEY and SVGEGT. V shed 9 bases and J 5 bases; nucleotides not matched to a gene: 11. CDR3 length: 14 amino acids. In nucleotides, the CDR3 is TGTGCCAGGGGCGTCAGGGGGCAGCATGAGACCCAGTACTTC. This translates into CARGVRGQHETQYF.

Many counts were recorded for this clone. This chain joins TRBV15 and TRBJ2-1; 11 nucleotides line up with TRBD2. The germline V gene encodes CDR1 LNHNV and CDR2 YYDKDF (reference sequence). Unmatched junction bases numbered 13, after V lost 1 base and J lost 8 bases. This CDR3 comprises 18 residues. CDR3 sequence: CATSRAGTSGRNGDEQFF. The CDR3 DNA sequence: TGTGCCACCAGCAGAGCCGGCACTAGCGGGAGAAATGGCGATGAGCAGTTCTTC. Combining the CDR3 with reference TRBV15 and TRBJ2-1 gives the whole variable domain DAMVIQNPRYQVTQFGKPVTLSCSQTLNHNVMYWYQQKSSQAPKLLFHYYDKDFNNEADTPDNFQSRRPNTSFCFLDIRSPGLGDTAMYLCATSRAGTSGRNGDEQFFGPGTRLTVL.

The chain has TRBV6-1 and TRBJ1-5; D gene ambiguous. The CDR3 extends over 14 amino acids. The germline V gene has CDR1 MNHNS and CDR2 SASEGT. V was cut by 6 bases and J by 0 bases, with 9 bases left in between. CDR3 loop: CASRREHSNQPQHF. CDR3 DNA: TGTGCCAGCAGGAGGGAACATAGCAATCAGCCCCAGCATTTT.

The table lists this clone with a few counts. This rearrangement joins TRBV10-3 to TRBJ2-3; 9 bases are shared with TRBD2. CDR1 is ENHRY, CDR2 SYGVKD, per germline. With 6 bases clipped from V and 6 bases from J, the junction kept 7 bases outside the gene matches. The CDR3 runs 14 residues. The CDR3 protein is CAIRNSGGFDTQYF. The CDR3 DNA reads as TGTGCCATCAGGAATAGCGGGGGATTTGATACGCAGTATTTT.

This clone was seen repeatedly, ten times or more. The rearrangement joins TRBV6-1 to TRBJ2-5; D may be TRBD2 (5 bases). Germline V gene data show CDR1 as MNHNS and CDR2 as SASEGT. The CDR3 sequence is 17 residues long. V lost 1 base to trimming and J lost 5 bases, with 20 bases between them. DNA of the CDR3: TGTGCCAGCAGTGAAGGCCCTTCTAGCCGACCCTGGGAGACCCAGTACTTC. Its protein is CASSEGPSSRPWETQYF.

This clone was found many times. The chain joins TRBV29-1 to TRBJ2-5; D gene unclear. The V gene lost 3 bases and the J gene lost 1 base, with 6 bases spanning the gap. The CDR3 consists of 12 residues. CDR1 is SQVTM, CDR2 ANQGSEA, per germline. The CDR3 sequence: CSVETSQETQYF. Here the CDR3 DNA reads TGCAGCGTTGAGACGTCCCAAGAGACCCAGTACTTC.

This clone was seen a few times. The chain carries TRBV6-2 or TRBV6-3 and TRBJ1-2, with D unresolved. Trimming stripped 5 bases from V and 8 bases from J, with 12 bases between. Looked up from germline, CDR1 is MNHEY and CDR2 is SVGEGT. CDR3 length: 12 residues. The CDR3 loop is CASSPFGRGYTF. The CDR3, as DNA: TGTGCCAGCAGTCCTTTCGGGAGAGGCTACACCTTC.

This clone turned up a few times. The chain joins TRBV6-2 or TRBV6-3 to TRBJ1-5; D gene unclear. Deletions cut 10 bases from V and 2 bases from J, with 12 bases between. The CDR3 sequence is 13 residues long. Germline assignment: CDR1 MNHEY and CDR2 SVGEGT. The CDR3: CATAGSGNQPQHF. The CDR3 DNA is TGTGCCACAGCGGGGTCCGGCAATCAGCCCCAGCATTTT.

This clone appeared many times. V gene TRBV10-3 combines with J gene TRBJ1-2; 7 bases map to TRBD1. V lost 7 bases, J lost 6 bases, and 5 bases stayed unmatched. CDR1 ENHRY and CDR2 SYGVKD come from the germline V gene. The CDR3 is 12 amino acids. The CDR3 is CAITTGLDGYTF. CDR3 DNA sequence: TGTGCCATCACGACAGGGTTGGATGGCTACACCTTC.